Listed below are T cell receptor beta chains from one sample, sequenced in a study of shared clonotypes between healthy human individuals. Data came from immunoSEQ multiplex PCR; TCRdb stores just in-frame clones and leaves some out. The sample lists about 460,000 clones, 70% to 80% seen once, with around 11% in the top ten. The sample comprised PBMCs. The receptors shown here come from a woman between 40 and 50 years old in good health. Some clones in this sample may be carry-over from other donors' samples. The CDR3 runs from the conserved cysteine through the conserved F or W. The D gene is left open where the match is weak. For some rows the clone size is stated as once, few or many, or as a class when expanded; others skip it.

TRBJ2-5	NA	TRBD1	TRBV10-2	TGCGCCAGCGGGCCGTTTGTGGACAGGGAAGAGACCCAGTACTTC	CASGPFVDREETQYF
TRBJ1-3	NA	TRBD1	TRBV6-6	TGTGCCAGCAGTTCCCACACCGGGACAGGGATCCACACCATATATTTT	CASSSHTGTGIHTIYF
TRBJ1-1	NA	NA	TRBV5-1	TGCGCCAGCAGCTTGGAAGAGGGCGGGGCTTTCTTT	CASSLEEGGAFF
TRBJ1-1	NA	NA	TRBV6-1	TGTGCCAGCAGAGCAACAGGGTCGGGCACTGAAGCTTTCTTT	CASRATGSGTEAFF
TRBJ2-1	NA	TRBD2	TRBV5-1	TGCGCCAGCAGCTTGGGACCGGGACTAGCATCGGAGTCCGATGAGCAGTTCTTC	CASSLGPGLASESDEQFF
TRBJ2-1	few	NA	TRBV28	TGTGCCAGCACCAGTAGCGTATCATCCTACAATGAGCAGTTCTTC	CASTSSVSSYNEQFF
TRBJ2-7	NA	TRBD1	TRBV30	TGTGCCTGGAGTGTACAGGGGTACGAGCAGTACTTC	CAWSVQGYEQYF
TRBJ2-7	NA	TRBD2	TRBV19	TGTGCCAGTAGTATAGGCGGACTAGCGGGATTTCGGGAGCAGTACTTC	CASSIGGLAGFREQYF
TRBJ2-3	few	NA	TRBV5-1	TGCGCCAGCAGCTTGGCCCCCTCGGCCTCTGGGGGAGATACGCAGTATTTT	CASSLAPSASGGDTQYF
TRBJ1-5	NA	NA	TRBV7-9	TGTGCCAGCAGCTTAGGGGGGCAAGAAGTCAATCAGCCCCAGCATTTT	CASSLGGQEVNQPQHF
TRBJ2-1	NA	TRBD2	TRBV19	TGTGCCAGTAGTATTGATCCGCCAGGTGCGGGGACTAGCGGTAGAAATGAGCAGTTCTTC	CASSIDPPGAGTSGRNEQFF
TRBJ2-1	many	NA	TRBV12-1	TGTGCCAGCACCTCACCTGAGCAGTTCTTC	CASTSPEQFF
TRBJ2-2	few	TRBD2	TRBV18	TGTGCCAGCTCACCTGTACTAGCGGGCACCGGGGAGCTGTTTTTT	CASSPVLAGTGELFF
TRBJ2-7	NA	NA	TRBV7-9	TGTGCCAGCAGCCTGGTCTACGAGCAGTACTTC	CASSLVYEQYF
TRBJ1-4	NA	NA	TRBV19	TGTGCCAGTAGTATCGGGACGCGGGGTGAAAAACTGTTTTTT	CASSIGTRGEKLFF
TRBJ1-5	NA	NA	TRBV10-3	TGTGCCATCAGTGAGTCTGAGACAGACGCTCAGCCCCAGCATTTT	CAISESETDAQPQHF
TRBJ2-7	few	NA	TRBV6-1	TGTGCCAGCAGGAGGGATACCTGGTCCCCCTACGAGCAGTACTTC	CASRRDTWSPYEQYF
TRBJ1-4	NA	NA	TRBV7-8	TGTGCCAGCGGCAGGGGATCAACTAATGAAAAACTGTTTTTT	CASGRGSTNEKLFF
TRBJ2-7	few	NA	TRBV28	TGTGCCAGCAGTTCTCTGAGCTCCTACGAGCAGTACTTC	CASSSLSSYEQYF
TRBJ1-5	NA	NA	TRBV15	TGTGCCACCAGCAGAGATCCAGGGTCCCGTCCCCAGCATTTT	CATSRDPGSRPQHF
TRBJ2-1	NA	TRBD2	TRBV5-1	TGCGCCAGCAGCTTGGAAACCGGGACTAGCGGGGTCTTC	CASSLETGTSGVF
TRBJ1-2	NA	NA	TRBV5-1	TGCGCCAGCAGCTTAGGCGGCAGGGCGGATGGCTACACCTTC	CASSLGGRADGYTF
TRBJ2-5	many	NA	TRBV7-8	TGTGCCAGCAGCTTTCAGGGAGTCGGGGAGACCCAGTACTTC	CASSFQGVGETQYF
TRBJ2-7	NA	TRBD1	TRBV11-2	TGTGCCAGCAGCTTGCAGACAGGGGGGGGTTACGAGCAGTACTTC	CASSLQTGGGYEQYF
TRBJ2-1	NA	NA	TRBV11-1	TGTGCCAGCAGTTACAAGGGGTCGGGCAATGAGCAGTTCTTC	CASSYKGSGNEQFF
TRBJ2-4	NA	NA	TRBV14	TGTGCCAGCAGCCAAGTCGGAGGGGCGGGAAACATTCAGTACTTC	CASSQVGGAGNIQYF
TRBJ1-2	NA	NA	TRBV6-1	TGTGCCAGCAGTGAAAGTGTGACGGTGTATGGCTACACCTTC	CASSESVTVYGYTF
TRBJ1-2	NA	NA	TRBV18	TGTGCCAGCTCAGGGGAGGTCGGTGGCTACACCTTC	CASSGEVGGYTF
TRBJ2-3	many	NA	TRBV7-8	TGTGCCAGCAGCTTAGGTGTAAGAACAGATACGCAGTATTTT	CASSLGVRTDTQYF
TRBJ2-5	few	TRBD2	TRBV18	TGTGCCAGCCCACCACCGGGACTAGCGGGAGAAGAGACCCAGTACTTC	CASPPPGLAGEETQYF
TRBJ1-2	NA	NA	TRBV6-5	TGTGCCAGCAGCCACGAGGGGTTCGGCTATGGCTACACCTTC	CASSHEGFGYGYTF
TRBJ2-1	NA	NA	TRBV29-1	TGCAGCGATTTGGGAGGTACACTTTCGAATGAGCAGTTCTTC	CSDLGGTLSNEQFF
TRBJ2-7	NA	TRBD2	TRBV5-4	TGTGCCAGCAGCATAAGGACTAGCGGGAGAGCGCCGAGAGGCGAGCAGTACTTC	CASSIRTSGRAPRGEQYF
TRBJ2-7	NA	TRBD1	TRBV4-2	TGTGCCAGCAGCCAAGTCGGGACAGGACTTTACGAGCAGTACTTC	CASSQVGTGLYEQYF
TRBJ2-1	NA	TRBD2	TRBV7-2	TGTGCCAGCAGCTCCCGGGACTACAAGAGTGAGCAGTTCTTC	CASSSRDYKSEQFF
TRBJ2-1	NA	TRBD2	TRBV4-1	TGCGCCAGCAGCGTTAGGTCCGGGACTAGCCGTTTCGCTGAGCAGTTCTTC	CASSVRSGTSRFAEQFF
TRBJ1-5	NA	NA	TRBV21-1	TGTGCCAGCAGCAAAGCGCGGGGTCGATCAAATCAGCCCCAGCATTTT	CASSKARGRSNQPQHF
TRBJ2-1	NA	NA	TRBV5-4	TGTGCCAGCAGCTTGGGTGGGGGGTTATGGAGCGACGAGCAGTTCTTC	CASSLGGGLWSDEQFF